The 18 T cell receptor beta chains in this list originate from one sample, sequenced in a study of cytomegalovirus exposure and HLA in healthy donors. The PCR made use of 60 Vbeta and 13 Jbeta primers. Generated by immunoSEQ multiplex PCR, the TCRdb table keeps only in-frame clones and is missing some. The profile shows about 65,000 clones, approximately 82% of them singletons. Sequenced input: PBMCs. These receptors were collected from a girl aged 10-17 years in good health and CMV-seropositive.

The chain has TRBV28 and TRBJ1-2; 7 nucleotides agree with TRBD1. Germline V gives CDR1 MDHEN, CDR2 SYDVKM. V lost 3 bases, J lost 5 bases, and 9 bases stayed unmatched. The CDR3 extends over 15 amino acids. The CDR3 region has the DNA TGTGCCAGCAGTTTCGGGACGCCCAGGGGGTATGGCTACACCTTC. It codes for CASSFGTPRGYGYTF.

The chain employs TRBV10-3 and TRBJ1-2, with 7 nucleotides matching TRBD1. Germline V lookup: CDR1 ENHRY, CDR2 SYGVKD. The CDR3 sequence is 14 residues long. J lost 2 bases, V lost 5 bases, and 5 bases had no gene match. For the CDR3, the DNA is TGTGCCATCAGTCGGACAGGCCAAAACTATGGCTACACCTTC. Its protein is CAISRTGQNYGYTF.

This chain uses TRBV9 with TRBJ2-3, with 10 bases aligning to TRBD2. The CDR3 is made up of 14 amino acids. Trimming removed 2 bases from V and 6 bases from J; junction bases left unmatched: 3. Germline V gene data show CDR1 as SGDLS and CDR2 as YYNGEE. The CDR3, as DNA: TGTGCCAGCAGCGTTAGCGGGAGGACCGATACGCAGTATTTT. Translating it yields CASSVSGRTDTQYF.

This clone has a handful of counts. The chain uses TRBV12-2 and TRBJ2-1; the D segment call TRBD2 is taken from the table without a DNA check. TRBV12-2 is labeled a pseudogene. This CDR3 contains 15 residues. The CDR3 loop reads CASRLGTSGPNEQFF. CDR3 in DNA: TGTGCAAGTCGGTTAGGGACTAGCGGTCCTAATGAGCAGTTCTTC.

In this sample, this clone turned up a few times. The chain carries TRBV5-6 and TRBJ1-1, with D perhaps matching TRBD1 (6 bases). The CDR3 runs to 15 residues. Germline V CDR1 and CDR2: SGHDT, YYEEEE. Deletions cut 5 bases from V and 4 bases from J, with 18 bases between. The DNA of the CDR3 is TGTGCCAGCAGAACAAACAGGGAAGAGGGCACTGAAGCTTTCTTT. This gives the protein CASRTNREEGTEAFF.

The chain links TRBV4-1 to TRBJ2-1; 11 bases map to TRBD2. V shed 0 bases and J 3 bases; nucleotides not matched to a gene: 7. This CDR3 has 18 residues. Germline CDR1 MGHRA, CDR2 YSYEKL. CDR3 region: CASSQDEGLAGGYNEQFF. CDR3 in DNA: TGCGCCAGCAGCCAAGATGAAGGGCTAGCGGGGGGCTACAATGAGCAGTTCTTC.

The chain is built from TRBV13 and TRBJ2-7; maybe TRBD1 (5 bases). Trimming stripped 4 bases from V and 2 bases from J, with 12 bases between. Germline CDR1 is PRHDT and CDR2 is FYEKMQ (reference sequence). CDR3 length: 14 residues. The CDR3 loop reads CASSSTDIPYEQYF. CDR3 nucleotides: TGTGCCAGCAGCTCAACGGACATCCCCTACGAGCAGTACTTC.

V gene TRBV10-2 combines with J gene TRBJ2-7, with D uncertain. There are 12 residues in the CDR3. CDR1 and CDR2 from the germline V gene are WSHSY and SAAADI. Trimming left V 2 bases short and J 6 bases short, with 8 bases between. CDR3: CASSEVAREQYF. CDR3 in DNA: TGCGCCAGCAGTGAGGTGGCACGCGAGCAGTACTTC.

This clone was recorded a few times. The chain combines TRBV6-5 with TRBJ2-1; TRBD1 is a possible D gene (6 bases). Germline V CDR1 and CDR2: MNHEY, SVGAGI. CDR3 length equals 12 residues. V lost 8 bases and J 6 bases, leaving 11 bases between the germline ends. The CDR3 spells CASARDTNEQFF. CDR3 nucleotides: TGTGCCAGCGCTAGGGACACCAATGAGCAGTTCTTC.

The gene calls are TRBV28 and TRBJ1-2; D gene ambiguous. Germline loops: CDR1 MDHEN, CDR2 SYDVKM. The germline V and J ends were trimmed by 8 bases and 8 bases, with 24 bases remaining between them. This CDR3 has 15 residues. CDR3: CASRGGGPLRGGYTF. The CDR3 DNA follows: TGTGCCAGCCGGGGAGGTGGGCCCCTCCGAGGAGGCTACACCTTC.

CDR3 coding DNA: TGTGCCTGGAGTGTCAGAGGATTGCTGAACACTGAAGCTTTCTTT. Residues: CAWSVRGLLNTEAFF. The chain links TRBV30 to TRBJ1-1; no reliable D call. CDR1 is GTSNPN, CDR2 SVGIG, per germline (reference sequence). Trimming cost V 0 bases and J 0 bases, with 11 bases left between them. CDR3 length: 15 residues.

The chain couples TRBV15 to TRBJ2-3; 8 bases are a match to TRBD1. Germline CDR1 reads LNHNV; CDR2 reads YYDKDF (reference sequence). J was trimmed by 1 base and V by 1 base; bases with no gene match: 4. The CDR3 is made up of 16 amino acids. In DNA form, the CDR3 reads TGTGCCACCAGCAGAGGTGGACAGGGAGGCACAGATACGCAGTATTTT. Translation gives CATSRGGQGGTDTQYF.

V gene TRBV11-2 combines with J gene TRBJ2-7; D may be TRBD1 (6 bases). Germline CDR1 reads SGHAT; CDR2 reads FQNNGV. The CDR3 has 11 residues. The V and J ends lost 7 bases and 6 bases respectively, with 10 bases between them. CDR3 sequence reads: CASKQGFEQYF. In nucleotides, the CDR3 is TGTGCCAGCAAACAGGGCTTCGAGCAGTACTTC.

The chain couples TRBV25-1 to TRBJ1-1; no definite D call. The V gene lost 5 bases and the J gene lost 1 base, with 8 bases spanning the gap. There are 13 residues in the CDR3. In germline, CDR1 is MGHDK, CDR2 SYGVNS. DNA of the CDR3: TGTGCCAGCAGTTGGCTGGCGAACACTGAAGCTTTCTTT. It is translated as CASSWLANTEAFF.

The chain carries TRBV11-3 and TRBJ1-5, with D unclear. Per the germline V gene, CDR1 is SGHNT and CDR2 is YENEEA. V dropped 7 bases and J dropped 10 bases, with 14 bases sitting between them. There are 12 residues in the CDR3. The DNA for the CDR3 is TGTGCCAGCAATATGGCGGCCAGACCCCAGCATTTT. Translating it yields CASNMAARPQHF.

This clone has just one count. The chain carries TRBV30 and TRBJ2-3; D unclear. CDR1 and CDR2 from the germline V gene are GTSNPN and SVGIG (reference sequence). V lost 0 bases, J lost 0 bases, and 16 bases lay in between. The CDR3 covers 17 residues. CDR3 amino acids: CAWSVFLSETSTDTQYF. The CDR3 DNA is TGTGCCTGGAGTGTATTTTTGAGCGAGACTAGCACAGATACGCAGTATTTT.

The V and J genes are TRBV7-2 and TRBJ2-1; D might be TRBD2 (5 bases). The CDR3 length is 14 residues. Trimming cost V 4 bases and J 9 bases, with 16 bases left between them. CDR1 SGHTA and CDR2 FQGNSA come from the germline V gene. The CDR3 here is CASSSYPGGGEQFF. The CDR3 nucleotides are TGTGCCAGCAGCTCCTACCCCGGCGGAGGTGAGCAGTTCTTC.

The rearrangement uses TRBV2 and TRBJ2-7; 10 bases map to TRBD2. The CDR3 contains 15 residues. Germline V gene sequence: CDR1 SNHLY, CDR2 FYNNEI. J lost 5 bases, V lost 6 bases, and 10 bases had no gene match. This CDR3 is CASSSNLAGVNEQYF. The CDR3 coding sequence is TGTGCCAGCAGCTCGAATCTAGCGGGGGTTAACGAGCAGTACTTC. Looking up the rest from reference TRBV2 and TRBJ2-7 gives the full variable domain: EPEVTQTPSHQVTQMGQEVILRCVPISNHLYFYWYRQILGQKVEFLVSFYNNEISEKSEIFDDQFSVERPDGSNFTLKIRSTKLEDSAMYFCASSSNLAGVNEQYFGPGTRLTVT.